This paragraph covers one T cell receptor (beta chain) sequence. What it recognizes is unknown. The CDR3 spans 12 residues. Germline lookup yields CDR1 SGHTA and CDR2 FQGNSA. Deletions cut 0 bases from V and 6 bases from J, with 4 bases between. A quantity of about 0.5 to 1 ug RNA underwent reverse transcription using random hexamers. TCRdb itself ran the immunoSEQ multiplex PCR reads through MiXCR, one entry per CDR3 protein. This sample yields under 300,000 distinct CDR3 sequences, of which 90% to 96% are seen a single time; around 0.093% belongs to the top ten. The sample originates from a study of CD8 T cells in Susac syndrome. The study's findings and limits: Clonal expansion was not seen in any Susac syndrome CD4+ T cell repertoire.

The source material was CD4+ T cells from PBMCs. The chain combines TRBV7-2 with TRBJ2-3; D call uncertain. The source is a human donor with Susac syndrome. The CDR3 region is CASSLAYDTQYF. The CDR3 DNA reads as TGTGCCAGCAGCTTAGCGTACGATACGCAGTATTTT.